These T cell receptor beta chains were read from a single sample in a study of T cell repertoires in cytomegalovirus infection. One entry per CDR3 protein, called by TCRdb with MiXCR from the reads. Of about 890,000 distinct CDR3 sequences in the sample, under 40% were seen once. Which antigens these TCRs recognize remains unknown. Material: cultured CD8+ T cells from PBMCs, obtained from culture after CMV antigen stimulation. These receptor sequences come from a human donor in good health (CMV status not recorded). Some clones in this sample may be carry-over from other donors' samples. Each CDR3 is given with its conserved first and last residue. D genes are given only for firm matches. A row's size may be missing; if present it is once, few, many or a size class.

D	size	V	J	CDR3	DNA
.	.	TRBV7-9	TRBJ2-7	CASSLPDRIYEQYF	TGTGCCAGCAGCCTTCCTGACAGGATCTACGAGCAGTACTTC
.	.	TRBV14	TRBJ1-2	CASSQGHLGYGYTF	TGTGCCAGCAGCCAAGGTCACTTAGGCTATGGCTACACCTTC
TRBD1	.	TRBV20-1	TRBJ1-4	CSATGQGENEKLFF	TGCAGTGCAACAGGACAGGGGGAGAATGAAAAACTGTTTTTT
TRBD1	.	TRBV19	TRBJ2-2	CASSIDTGGSGELFF	TGTGCCAGTAGTATAGACACAGGGGGTTCCGGGGAGCTGTTTTTT
.	many	TRBV7-9	TRBJ2-1	CASSQDRLSYNEQFF	TGTGCCAGCAGTCAGGACAGACTCTCCTACAATGAGCAGTTCTTC
TRBD2	few	TRBV20-1	TRBJ2-3	CSALAGGRADTQYF	TGCAGTGCTCTAGCGGGGGGGCGCGCAGATACGCAGTATTTT
TRBD1	few	TRBV19	TRBJ2-2	CASSTDRDRENTGELFF	TGTGCCAGTAGTACAGACCGGGACAGGGAAAACACCGGGGAGCTGTTTTTT
.	few	TRBV27	TRBJ1-2	CASGPGFEGGGGYTF	TGTGCCAGCGGGCCAGGGTTCGAAGGTGGCGGTGGCTACACCTTC
TRBD2	few	TRBV7-6	TRBJ2-1	CASSRLAGGIYNEQFF	TGTGCCAGCAGCCGACTAGCGGGGGGTATCTACAATGAGCAGTTCTTC
TRBD2	many	TRBV7-6	TRBJ2-1	CASSLSGGRLNEQFF	TGTGCCAGCAGCTTATCGGGGGGGAGGCTGAATGAGCAGTTCTTC
.	.	TRBV6-5	TRBJ1-1	CASRPRGLDTEAFF	TGTGCCAGCAGACCCAGGGGCCTGGACACTGAAGCTTTCTTT
.	few	TRBV12-3/TRBV12-4	TRBJ1-2	CASSQTPGNGYTF	TGTGCCAGCAGCCAGACCCCAGGGAACGGCTACACCTTC
.	.	TRBV15	TRBJ2-1	CATSRSGTPYNEQFF	TGTGCCACCAGCAGATCGGGAACACCCTACAATGAGCAGTTCTTC
.	many	TRBV7-4	TRBJ1-4	CASSSTGTSNEKLFF	TGTGCCAGCAGCTCGACCGGGACCTCTAATGAAAAACTGTTTTTT
.	few	TRBV7-8	TRBJ2-7	CASSLGGPFSYEQYF	TGTGCCAGCAGCTTAGGGGGCCCTTTCTCCTACGAGCAGTACTTC
.	.	TRBV6-1	TRBJ2-7	CASTLLDNSYEQYF	TGTGCCAGCACCCTCTTGGACAATTCCTACGAGCAGTACTTC
.	.	TRBV9	TRBJ1-6	CASSIVSNSPLHF	TGTGCCAGCAGCATAGTGAGTAATTCACCCCTCCACTTT
TRBD1	.	TRBV4-1	TRBJ1-1	CASSQVGRGLGTEAFF	TGTGCCAGCAGCCAAGTGGGCAGGGGGCTTGGCACTGAAGCTTTCTTT
TRBD2	.	TRBV6-1	TRBJ2-3	CASSARAGTSVTDTQYF	TGTGCCAGCTCCGCCAGAGCCGGGACTAGCGTCACAGATACGCAGTATTTT
.	many	TRBV7-2	TRBJ1-5	CASSLEGRFSNQPQHF	TGTGCCAGCAGCTTAGAGGGCAGATTTAGCAATCAGCCCCAGCATTTT
.	.	TRBV15	TRBJ2-7	CATSRVRDEGYEQYF	TGTGCCACCAGCAGAGTACGGGACGAAGGCTACGAGCAGTACTTC
.	.	TRBV4-1	TRBJ2-3	CASSQEKTDTQYF	TGCGCCAGCAGCCAAGAGAAGACAGATACGCAGTATTTT
.	.	TRBV2	TRBJ1-2	CASWTVAYGYTF	TGTGCCAGTTGGACAGTAGCCTATGGCTACACCTTC
.	many	TRBV7-9	TRBJ1-5	CASSLLDSNVGNQPQHF	TGTGCCAGCAGCCTCCTGGACAGCAACGTTGGCAATCAGCCCCAGCATTTT
.	.	TRBV2	TRBJ2-7	CASSGDTTYEQYF	TGTGCCAGCAGTGGGGACACCACCTACGAGCAGTACTTC
.	few	TRBV6-1	TRBJ1-1	CASSGPLVGTYGTEAFF	TGTGCCAGCAGTGGACCCCTAGTAGGGACCTACGGCACTGAAGCTTTCTTT
.	few	TRBV6-5	TRBJ2-7	CASSYRGQNPYEQYF	TGTGCCAGCAGTTACCGTGGACAGAATCCCTACGAGCAGTACTTC
.	few	TRBV4-1	TRBJ2-5	CASSQEGAWETQYF	TGCGCCAGCAGCCAAGAGGGGGCTTGGGAGACCCAGTACTTC
TRBD1	many	TRBV7-2	TRBJ1-2	CASSLARQGAFRGYTF	TGTGCCAGCAGCTTAGCGAGACAGGGGGCTTTCAGGGGCTACACCTTC
.	few	TRBV7-9	TRBJ1-2	CASSLVKGEIDGYTF	TGTGCCAGCAGCTTAGTTAAAGGGGAGATCGATGGCTACACCTTC
.	.	TRBV27	TRBJ2-3	CASSFFGGRNTDTQYF	TGTGCCAGCAGTTTTTTCGGCGGGCGCAACACAGATACGCAGTATTTT
TRBD1	few	TRBV12-3/TRBV12-4	TRBJ2-7	CASRQTGGLSYEQYF	TGTGCCAGCAGACAGACAGGGGGTCTCTCCTACGAGCAGTACTTC
.	.	TRBV5-4	TRBJ1-3	CASSLAGRETGNTIYF	TGTGCCAGCAGCTTGGCTGGCAGGGAGACTGGAAACACCATATATTTT
TRBD2	.	TRBV29-1	TRBJ2-3	CSVGRLAGFKKLGTQYF	TGCAGCGTTGGAAGACTAGCGGGGTTTAAAAAGTTGGGCACGCAGTATTTT
TRBD1	.	TRBV11-2	TRBJ2-2	CASSPMSGGTGELFF	TGTGCCAGCAGCCCAATGTCAGGGGGTACCGGGGAGCTGTTTTTT
.	.	TRBV29-1	TRBJ2-1	CSWWLYNEQFF	TGCAGCTGGTGGCTCTACAATGAGCAGTTCTTC
TRBD2	many	TRBV7-9	TRBJ2-7	CASSPLAGATSYEQYF	TGTGCCAGCAGCCCTCTAGCGGGGGCCACCTCCTACGAGCAGTACTTC
TRBD2	.	TRBV5-3	TRBJ2-1	CASSLFPSGGPGSWSSCNEQFF	TGTGCCAGCAGCTTGTTTCCTAGCGGGGGGCCAGGGTCCTGGAGCTCCTGCAATGAGCAGTTCTTC
.	.	TRBV19	TRBJ1-1	CASSIIVGTEAFF	TGTGCCAGTAGTATCATCGTAGGCACTGAAGCTTTCTTT
.	few	TRBV6-2/TRBV6-3	TRBJ2-5	CASSTPGWGQETQYF	TGTGCCAGCAGTACCCCCGGCTGGGGTCAAGAGACCCAGTACTTC
.	few	TRBV10-3	TRBJ1-5	CAISGEGSVNQPQHF	TGTGCCATCAGTGGGGAGGGTTCGGTCAATCAGCCCCAGCATTTT
.	.	TRBV6-5	TRBJ2-6	CASSVDGHSVNVLTF	TGTGCCAGCAGTGTCGACGGTCACTCGGTCAACGTCCTGACTTTC
.	.	TRBV12-3/TRBV12-4	TRBJ1-5	CASTATSNQPQHF	TGTGCCAGCACCGCAACAAGTAATCAGCCCCAGCATTTT
TRBD1	.	TRBV4-2	TRBJ2-1	CASSQERGQDSSPFF	TGTGCCAGCAGCCAAGAGAGGGGACAGGACAGTAGTCCGTTCTTC
.	few	TRBV7-2	TRBJ1-4	CASSLVSQGNEKLFF	TGTGCCAGCAGCTTAGTTTCCCAGGGGAATGAAAAACTGTTTTTT
TRBD1	.	TRBV10-2	TRBJ1-3	CASSIQGPVGNTIYF	TGCGCCAGCAGTATACAGGGGCCTGTTGGAAACACCATATATTTT
TRBD1	.	TRBV19	TRBJ2-3	CASSLQGMDTQYF	TGTGCCAGTAGCTTACAGGGGATGGATACGCAGTATTTT
.	few	TRBV12-5	TRBJ2-3	CASGLDRRTDTQYF	TGTGCTAGTGGTTTAGACAGACGCACAGATACGCAGTATTTT
TRBD2	few	TRBV13	TRBJ2-1	CASSPLAFSYNEQFF	TGTGCCAGCAGCCCACTAGCGTTTTCCTACAATGAGCAGTTCTTC